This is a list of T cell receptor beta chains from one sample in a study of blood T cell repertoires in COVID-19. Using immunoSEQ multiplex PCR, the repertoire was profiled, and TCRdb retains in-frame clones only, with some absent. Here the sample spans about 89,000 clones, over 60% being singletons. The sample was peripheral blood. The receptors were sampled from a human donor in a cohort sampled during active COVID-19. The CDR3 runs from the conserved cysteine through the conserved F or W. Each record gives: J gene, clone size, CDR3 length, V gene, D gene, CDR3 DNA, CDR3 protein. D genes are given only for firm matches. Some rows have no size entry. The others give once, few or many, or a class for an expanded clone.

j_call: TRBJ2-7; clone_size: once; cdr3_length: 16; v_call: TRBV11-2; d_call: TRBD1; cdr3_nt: TGTGCCAGCAGCTTCAGGACAGGGGTCGGGGCCGACGAGCAGTACTTC; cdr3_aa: CASSFRTGVGADEQYF
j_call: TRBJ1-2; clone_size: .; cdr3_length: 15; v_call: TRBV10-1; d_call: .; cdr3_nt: TGCGCCAGCAGTGACCAGGAGGGGAGGAACTATGGCTACACCTTC; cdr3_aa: CASSDQEGRNYGYTF
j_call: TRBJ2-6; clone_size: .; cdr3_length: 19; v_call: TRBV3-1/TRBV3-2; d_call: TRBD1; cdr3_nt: TGTGCCAGCAGCCAAGATGCGGGACAGGGAGTCTCTGGGGCCAACGTCCTGACTTTC; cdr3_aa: CASSQDAGQGVSGANVLTF
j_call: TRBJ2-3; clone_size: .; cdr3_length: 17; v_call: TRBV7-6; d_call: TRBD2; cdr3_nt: TGTGCCAGCAGCTTAGGGGGACTAGCGGGAGAGGTAGATACGCAGTATTTT; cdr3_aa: CASSLGGLAGEVDTQYF
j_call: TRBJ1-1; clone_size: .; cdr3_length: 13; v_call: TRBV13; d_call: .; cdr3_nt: TGTGCCACGTCCGCCAGGGATAACACTGAAGCTTTCTTT; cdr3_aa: CATSARDNTEAFF
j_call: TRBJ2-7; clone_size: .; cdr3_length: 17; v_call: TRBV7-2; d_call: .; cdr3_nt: TGTGCCAGCAGCTTATGGTTTGGCGGGAACTTCCCCTACGAGCAGTACTTC; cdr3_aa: CASSLWFGGNFPYEQYF
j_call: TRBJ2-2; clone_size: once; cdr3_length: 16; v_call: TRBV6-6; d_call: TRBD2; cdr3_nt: TGTGCCAGCAGTGCTAGTAGCGGGACCTACACCGGGGAGCTGTTTTTT; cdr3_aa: CASSASSGTYTGELFF
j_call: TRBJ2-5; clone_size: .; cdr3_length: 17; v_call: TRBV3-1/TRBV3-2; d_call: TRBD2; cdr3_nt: TGTGCCAGCAGCCCCCTATGGGGGACTAGCGGTCCGGGGACCCAGTACTTC; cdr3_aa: CASSPLWGTSGPGTQYF
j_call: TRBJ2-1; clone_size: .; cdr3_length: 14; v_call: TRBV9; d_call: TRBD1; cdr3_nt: TGTGCCAGCAGCGCCGGACAGGACTACAATGAGCAGTTCTTC; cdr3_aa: CASSAGQDYNEQFF
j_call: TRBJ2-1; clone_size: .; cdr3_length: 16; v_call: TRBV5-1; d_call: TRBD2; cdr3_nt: TGCGCCAGCAGCTTGGGGGGTAGCGGGACCTACAATGAGCAGTTCTTC; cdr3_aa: CASSLGGSGTYNEQFF
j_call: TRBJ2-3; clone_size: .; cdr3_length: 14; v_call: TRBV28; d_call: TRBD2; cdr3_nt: TGTGCCGGGGCGGGAGGGCCGAGCACAGATACGCAGTATTTT; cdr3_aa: CAGAGGPSTDTQYF
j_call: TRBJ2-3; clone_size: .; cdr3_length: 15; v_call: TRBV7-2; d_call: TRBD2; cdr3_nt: TGTGCCAGCAGCCCTTGGACTAGTAGCACAGATACGCAGTATTTT; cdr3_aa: CASSPWTSSTDTQYF
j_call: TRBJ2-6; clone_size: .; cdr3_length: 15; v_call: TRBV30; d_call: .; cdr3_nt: TGTGCCTGGAGGACTCAAAACTCTGGGGCCAACGTCCTGACTTTC; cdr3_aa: CAWRTQNSGANVLTF
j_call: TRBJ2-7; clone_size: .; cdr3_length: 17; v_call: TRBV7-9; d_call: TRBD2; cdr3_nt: TGTGCCAGCAGCGCCAAAGGGACTAGCGGGGGGGATTACGAGCAGTACTTC; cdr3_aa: CASSAKGTSGGDYEQYF
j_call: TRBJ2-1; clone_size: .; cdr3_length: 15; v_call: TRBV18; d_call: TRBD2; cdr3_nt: TGTGCCAGCTCACCTGGAGCGGGAGGGAGGGATGAGCAGTTCTTC; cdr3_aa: CASSPGAGGRDEQFF
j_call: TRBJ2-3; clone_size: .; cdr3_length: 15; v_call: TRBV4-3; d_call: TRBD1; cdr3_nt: TGCGCCAGCAGCCAAGGACAGGGGCCTACAACTACGCAGTATTTT; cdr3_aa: CASSQGQGPTTTQYF
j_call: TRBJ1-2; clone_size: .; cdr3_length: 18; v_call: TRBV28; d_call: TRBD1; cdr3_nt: TGTGCCAGCAGTTTACCCGTTGGGACAGGAGGGGGTAACTATGGCTACACCTTC; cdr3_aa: CASSLPVGTGGGNYGYTF
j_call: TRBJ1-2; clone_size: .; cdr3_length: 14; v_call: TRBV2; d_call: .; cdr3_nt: TGTGCCAGCGGGGAGACACTGATTAACTATGGCTACACCTTC; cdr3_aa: CASGETLINYGYTF
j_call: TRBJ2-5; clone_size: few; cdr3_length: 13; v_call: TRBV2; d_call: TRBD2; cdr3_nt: TGTGCCAGCAGCGGACTAGTTGGGGAGACCCAGTACTTC; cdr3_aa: CASSGLVGETQYF
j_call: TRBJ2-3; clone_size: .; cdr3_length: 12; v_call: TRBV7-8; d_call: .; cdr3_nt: TGTGCCAGCAGCCGAGGCTACGATACGCAGTATTTT; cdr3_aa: CASSRGYDTQYF
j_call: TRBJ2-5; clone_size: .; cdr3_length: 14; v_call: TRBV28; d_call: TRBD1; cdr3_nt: TGTGCCAGCAGTTTAGCCGGGACAGTGCGGACCCAGTACTTC; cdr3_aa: CASSLAGTVRTQYF
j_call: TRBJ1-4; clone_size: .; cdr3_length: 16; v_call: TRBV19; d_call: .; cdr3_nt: TGTGCCAGTAGTTCACAGGGAAAAGTGACTAATGAAAAACTGTTTTTT; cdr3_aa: CASSSQGKVTNEKLFF
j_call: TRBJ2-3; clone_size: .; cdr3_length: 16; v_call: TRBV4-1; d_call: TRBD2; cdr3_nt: TGCGCCAGCAGCCCAACTAGCGGGACGGGCGCAGATACGCAGTATTTT; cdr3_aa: CASSPTSGTGADTQYF
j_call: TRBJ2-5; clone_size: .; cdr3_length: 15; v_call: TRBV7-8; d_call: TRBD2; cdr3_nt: TGTGCCAGCAGCTTAGTTCCGCGGGGGCAAGAGACCCAGTACTTC; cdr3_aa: CASSLVPRGQETQYF
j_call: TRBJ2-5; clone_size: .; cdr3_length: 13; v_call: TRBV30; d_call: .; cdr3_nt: TGTGCCTGGATCGCCCGACCTGGGACAAAGACCTACTTC; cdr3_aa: CAWIARPGTKTYF
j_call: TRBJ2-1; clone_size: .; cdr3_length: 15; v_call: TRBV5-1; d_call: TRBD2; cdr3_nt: TGCGCCAGCAGCTTCGTACTAGCGGGAGGGGATGAGCAGTTCTTC; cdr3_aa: CASSFVLAGGDEQFF
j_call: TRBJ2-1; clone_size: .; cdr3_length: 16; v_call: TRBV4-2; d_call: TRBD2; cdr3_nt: TGTGCCAGCAGCCACACGACTAGCGGGAGGTACAATGAGCAGTTCTTC; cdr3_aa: CASSHTTSGRYNEQFF